A single sample is the source of the 28 T cell receptor beta chains below, sequenced in a study of shared T cell receptors in the human thymus. TCRdb keeps only in-frame clones here, not all; method: immunoSEQ multiplex PCR. The table includes 720,000 or so clones, 70% to 90% detected once. This same sample was also part of a study on human thymus T cells.

Specimen: thymocytes. The receptor source for this set is a girl less than two years old with a congenital heart defect.

The genes are TRBV27 and TRBJ1-6; 8 nucleotides line up with TRBD1. The CDR3 is 15 residues long. J gave up 7 bases and V 2 bases, and 4 bases lay outside the gene matches. Germline-derived CDR1 and CDR2 are MNHEY and SMNVEV (reference sequence). CDR3 loop: CASSLERTGNSPLHF. Here the CDR3 DNA reads TGTGCCAGCAGTTTAGAACGGACAGGGAATTCACCCCTCCACTTT.

The chain recombines TRBV10-3 with TRBJ1-6; D gene unclear. The germline V and J ends were trimmed by 3 bases and 3 bases, with 18 bases remaining between them. The CDR3 is 18 amino acids. CDR1 ENHRY and CDR2 SYGVKD come from the germline V gene. The CDR3 sequence: CAISEGRNEEDYNSPLHF. CDR3 DNA sequence: TGTGCCATCAGTGAAGGAAGGAACGAGGAAGACTATAATTCACCCCTCCACTTT.

The chain links TRBV4-3 to TRBJ1-6; TRBD1 matches 9 bases. The V segment lost 0 bases and the J segment 5 bases; nucleotides outside the gene matches: 14. The germline V gene encodes CDR1 LGHNA and CDR2 YSLEER. CDR3 length equals 20 residues. The CDR3 region has the DNA TGCGCCAGCAGCCAAGAATTAAACAGGGGGCGCTTAATAGATAATTCACCCCTCCACTTT. It encodes CASSQELNRGRLIDNSPLHF.

This clone has just one count. The chain employs TRBV14 and TRBJ2-7; D uncertain. This CDR3 is 15 amino acids long. Germline lookup yields CDR1 SGHDN and CDR2 FVKESK. Trimming removed 1 base from V and 3 bases from J, with 13 bases in between. The CDR3 DNA reads as TGTGCCAGCAGCCAAGGACGGGTAAACTACTACGAGCAGTACTTC. Its translation is CASSQGRVNYYEQYF.

The V call is TRBV14, the J call TRBJ1-1; 7 positions agree with TRBD1. This CDR3 contains 19 residues. The germline gives CDR1 SGHDN, CDR2 FVKESK. V was clipped by 4 bases and J by 4 bases; unmatched bases: 21. CDR3 DNA sequence: TGTGCCAGCAGCCCGGAAAACGCGTTAACAGAGGGGGCGTTCACTGAAGCTTTCTTT. Protein product: CASSPENALTEGAFTEAFF. Looking up the rest from reference TRBV14 and TRBJ1-1 gives the full variable domain: EAGVTQFPSHSVIEKGQTVTLRCDPISGHDNLYWYRRVMGKEIKFLLHFVKESKQDESGMPNNRFLAERTGGTYSTLKVQPAELEDSGVYFCASSPENALTEGAFTEAFFGQGTRLTVV.

The genes are TRBV6-5 and TRBJ1-6, with 9 bases fitting TRBD1. The CDR3 has 15 residues. The germline gives CDR1 MNHEY, CDR2 SVGAGI. V lost 4 bases to trimming and J lost 6 bases; unmatched junction nucleotides: 4. The CDR3 here is CASSCGTGTNSPLHF. Here the CDR3 DNA reads TGTGCCAGCAGTTGCGGGACAGGGACTAATTCACCCCTCCACTTT.

The genes are TRBV5-1 and TRBJ1-6; D gene ambiguous. CDR3 size: 15 residues. Germline V lookup: CDR1 SGHRS, CDR2 YFSETQ. V shed 2 bases and J shed 10 bases, with 16 bases lying between them. Written as DNA, the CDR3 is TGCGCCAGCAGCTTTCTTGAGGGATTTAGCTCACCCCTCCACTTT. This codes for CASSFLEGFSSPLHF.

The chain recombines TRBV27 with TRBJ2-2; 7 bases are shared with TRBD2. The CDR3 consists of 16 residues. V shed 5 bases, J shed 7 bases, and the junction held 13 bases outside the gene matches. CDR1 MNHEY and CDR2 SMNVEV come from the germline V gene (reference sequence). CDR3 DNA sequence: TGTGCCAGCAGTATGTGGCGGGGGTTATTAAACGGGGAGCTGTTTTTT. Amino acid sequence: CASSMWRGLLNGELFF.

In DNA, the CDR3 is TGCGCCAGCAGCCGTCTCGACAGAGCCTACGAGCAGTACTTC. This codes for CASSRLDRAYEQYF. The chain links TRBV5-1 to TRBJ2-7, with D maybe TRBD1 (5 bases). Germline CDR1 is SGHRS and CDR2 is YFSETQ. The CDR3 is 14 amino acids. The V and J ends lost 4 bases and 2 bases respectively, with 13 bases between them.

The J gene is TRBJ1-5, the V gene TRBV19; 7 positions match TRBD1. The junction had 6 bases not matched to a gene; V was cut back by 2 bases and J by 2 bases. The CDR3 consists of 16 residues. The germline V gene encodes CDR1 LNHDA and CDR2 SQIVND (reference sequence). The CDR3 DNA reads TGTGCCAGTAGTATAAGACAGGGCAACGGCAATCAGCCCCAGCATTTT. This encodes CASSIRQGNGNQPQHF.

The sample holds a few counts of this clone. The chain employs TRBV5-1 and TRBJ1-2; 9 nucleotides align to TRBD1. Germline V gene data show CDR1 as SGHRS and CDR2 as YFSETQ. The length of the CDR3 is 15 residues. The V segment lost 3 bases and the J segment 1 base; nucleotides outside the gene matches: 4. This chain's CDR3 is CASSSDRGINYGYTF. CDR3 sequence (DNA): TGCGCCAGCAGCTCCGACAGGGGGATTAACTATGGCTACACCTTC.

The chain links TRBV19 to TRBJ2-1, with 9 positions matching TRBD2. This CDR3 region has 15 residues. Germline assignment: CDR1 LNHDA and CDR2 SQIVND (reference sequence). The J segment lost 4 bases and the V segment lost 8 bases, leaving 9 bases of the junction unmatched. The CDR3 loop is CASDSGGGPYNEQFF. CDR3 bases: TGTGCCAGTGATAGCGGGGGCGGACCTTACAATGAGCAGTTCTTC.

This chain uses TRBV6-4 with TRBJ2-5; no clear D gene. V lost 0 bases and J 4 bases, leaving 6 bases between the germline ends. The CDR3 is 13 amino acids. Germline loops: CDR1 MRHNA, CDR2 SNTAGT. The CDR3 region has the DNA TGTGCCAGCAGTGACTCCGCAGGAGAGACCCAGTACTTC. Protein sequence: CASSDSAGETQYF.

The chain has TRBV5-1 and TRBJ1-1; perhaps TRBD1 as D (6 bases). Per the germline V gene, CDR1 is SGHRS and CDR2 is YFSETQ. Trimming cost V 5 bases and J 6 bases, with 14 bases left between them. This CDR3 comprises 13 residues. In DNA form, the CDR3 reads TGCGCCAGCAGTATTCAGGGGAAGGCTGAAGCTTTCTTT. Protein sequence: CASSIQGKAEAFF.

The CDR3 spells CASSFGSGNTIYF. For the CDR3, the DNA is TGCGCCAGCAGCTTCGGGTCTGGAAACACCATATATTTT. The rearrangement joins TRBV5-1 to TRBJ1-3; D uncertain. V was cut by 2 bases and J by 1 base, with 4 bases left in between. The CDR3 consists of 13 residues. Germline-derived CDR1 and CDR2 are SGHRS and YFSETQ.

This rearrangement joins TRBV9 to TRBJ1-4, with a weak D call TRBD1 (6 bases). With 2 bases removed from V and 11 bases from J, the gap between germline ends came to 13 bases. Germline CDR1 and CDR2: SGDLS and YYNGEE. The CDR3 has 13 residues. CDR3 coding DNA: TGTGCCAGCAGCGTGTCGACAGGCGGGAAACTGTTTTTT. This translates into CASSVSTGGKLFF.

The rearrangement links TRBV11-2 to TRBJ2-5; TRBD2 is a possible D gene (5 bases). Trimming left V 2 bases short and J 5 bases short, with 21 bases between. Germline V gene sequence: CDR1 SGHAT, CDR2 FQNNGV. The CDR3 loop spans 17 amino acids. The CDR3 reads CASSLIPRTASSETQYF. The CDR3 DNA reads TGTGCCAGCAGCTTAATTCCGAGGACTGCAAGCAGCGAGACCCAGTACTTC.

This chain uses TRBV5-4 with TRBJ2-5, with D possibly TRBD2 on 6 matching bases. CDR1 is SGHNT, CDR2 YYREEE, per germline (reference sequence). The V end was cut by 0 bases, the J end by 1 base, with 16 bases between. CDR3 length: 17 amino acids. The CDR3 DNA sequence: TGTGCCAGCAGCTTGGGGCCCGGGGGACCGTGCCAAGAGACCCAGTACTTC. Translating it yields CASSLGPGGPCQETQYF.

In this sample, this clone turned up a few times. V is TRBV11-2 and J is TRBJ2-1; TRBD1 matches at 7 bases. CDR1 and CDR2 (germline): SGHAT, FQNNGV. After removal of 6 bases from V and 8 bases from J, the junction contained 7 bases not matched to a gene. There are 13 residues in the CDR3. CDR3 coding DNA: TGTGCCAGCAGACCGTACAGGGGTCATGAGCAGTTCTTC. Protein sequence: CASRPYRGHEQFF. Together with reference TRBV11-2 and TRBJ2-1, the CDR3 gives the full variable domain: EAGVAQSPRYKIIEKRQSVAFWCNPISGHATLYWYQQILGQGPKLLIQFQNNGVVDDSQLPKDRFSAERLKGVDSTLKIQPAKLEDSAVYLCASRPYRGHEQFFGPGTRLTVL.

The chain has TRBV6-5 and TRBJ2-1; 8 bases line up with TRBD1. The CDR3 is made up of 15 amino acids. The germline gives CDR1 MNHEY, CDR2 SVGAGI. Trimming removed 6 bases from V and 7 bases from J; junction bases left unmatched: 11. The CDR3 reads CASSSDRVNWNEQFF. In DNA form, the CDR3 reads TGTGCCAGCAGCTCGGACAGGGTGAATTGGAATGAGCAGTTCTTC.

In its sample, this clone was seen once. The rearrangement uses TRBV25-1 and TRBJ1-1, with no clear D. There are 13 residues in the CDR3. V shed 6 bases and J shed 3 bases, with 11 bases lying between them. Germline loops: CDR1 MGHDK, CDR2 SYGVNS. The CDR3 loop reads CASRKSRDTEAFF. CDR3 coding DNA: TGTGCCAGCAGAAAATCGCGGGACACTGAAGCTTTCTTT.

The V and J genes are TRBV4-2 and TRBJ2-7; D gene uncertain. V was trimmed by 0 bases and J by 3 bases, leaving 12 bases between them. CDR3 length equals 15 residues. Germline lookup yields CDR1 LGHNA and CDR2 YNFKEQ. The CDR3 DNA sequence: TGTGCCAGCAGCCAAGATTTAAGTAGAGTCTACGAGCAGTACTTC. Protein: CASSQDLSRVYEQYF.

This sequence joins TRBV5-4 and TRBJ2-2, with 7 bases fitting TRBD1. V lost 4 bases, J lost 2 bases, and 8 bases stayed unmatched. Germline V gene data show CDR1 as SGHNT and CDR2 as YYREEE (reference sequence). This CDR3 is built from 16 residues. The CDR3 DNA is TGTGCCAGCAGCGAGCCAGGGGGTTCCAACACCGGGGAGCTGTTTTTT. Amino acids: CASSEPGGSNTGELFF.

V and J are TRBV30 and TRBJ2-3, with D perhaps matching TRBD2 (6 bases). Germline V lookup: CDR1 GTSNPN, CDR2 SVGIG (reference sequence). This CDR3 region has 14 residues. V was trimmed by 5 bases and J by 0 bases, leaving 12 bases between them. The CDR3, as DNA: TGTGCCTGGGCCCGAGGGACTAGCACAGATACGCAGTATTTT. It codes for CAWARGTSTDTQYF.

CDR3 region: CASSLNPGTGRKYGYTF. Here the CDR3 DNA reads TGTGCCAGCAGCCTAAACCCCGGGACAGGGAGGAAGTATGGCTACACCTTC. The chain employs TRBV27 and TRBJ1-2; 9 positions agree with TRBD1. Germline CDR1 reads MNHEY; CDR2 reads SMNVEV (reference sequence). This CDR3 has 17 amino acids. V lost 6 bases and J lost 5; bases outside the gene matches: 16.

This rearrangement joins TRBV7-9 to TRBJ2-7; D gene uncertain. Trimming removed 0 bases at V and 0 bases at J, with 18 bases between. CDR1 is SEHNR and CDR2 is FQNEAQ in the germline V gene (reference sequence). CDR3 length: 18 residues. CDR3 loop: CASSLARGWQSVSYEQYF. CDR3 nucleotides: TGTGCCAGCAGCTTAGCGCGAGGATGGCAGTCTGTCTCCTACGAGCAGTACTTC.

The CDR3 sequence: CASSFLDRSYEQYF. DNA of the CDR3: TGTGCCAGCAGCTTTTTGGACAGATCCTACGAGCAGTACTTC. The rearrangement uses TRBV7-9 and TRBJ2-7; D might be TRBD1 (6 bases). The CDR3 sequence is 14 residues long. The V gene lost 3 bases and the J gene lost 1 base, with 10 bases spanning the gap. Germline-derived CDR1 and CDR2 are SEHNR and FQNEAQ (reference sequence). Full variable domain (remainder filled in from reference TRBV7-9 and TRBJ2-7): DTGVSQNPRHKITKRGQNVTFRCDPISEHNRLYWYRQTLGQGPEFLTYFQNEAQLEKSRLLSDRFSAERPKGSFSTLEIQRTEQGDSAMYLCASSFLDRSYEQYFGPGTRLTVT.

The CDR3 DNA is TGTGCCAGCAGGGGAAGGGGCGAGCAGTACTTC. It specifies CASRGRGEQYF. The chain links TRBV7-2 to TRBJ2-7, with a possible D match to TRBD1 (5 bases). The CDR3 length is 11 residues. Looked up from germline, CDR1 is SGHTA and CDR2 is FQGNSA. V lost 6 bases and J 6 bases, leaving 9 bases between the germline ends.